Below are 4 T cell receptor beta chains sequenced from a single sample in a study of shared clonotypes between healthy human individuals (dated by TCRdb to the early 2020s). CD8 naive samples were CD45RO-negative cells positively selected for CCR7, giving a CD45RA+CCR7+ population that excluded TemRA cells. Libraries were constructed by the immunoSEQ multiplex PCR assay. In its TCRdb copy, this immuneACCESS table keeps in-frame sequences only and misses some clones. Where compared with another copy, unresolved V genes explain less than half of these, and the others have no known cause. The sample table holds around 600,000 clones, of which 95% to 98% were seen once. Jointly, the top ten make up approximately 0.3% of the sample. The sequenced material came from naive CD8+ T cells sorted from blood. Read against the paper, the sample's cell subset or site label means: CD45RA+CCR7+. Source of these receptors: a young man in good health.

This clone has a single count. The gene calls are TRBV7-9 and TRBJ2-1, with 12 positions matching TRBD2. CDR3 length equals 16 residues. J lost 0 bases, V lost 5 bases, and 2 bases had no gene match. CDR1 and CDR2 from the germline V gene are SEHNR and FQNEAQ (reference sequence). The CDR3, as DNA: TGTGCCAGCAGCAAGACTAGCGGGAGCTCCTACAATGAGCAGTTCTTC. This sequence encodes CASSKTSGSSYNEQFF.

The chain carries TRBV4-3 and TRBJ2-7; D remains ambiguous. The CDR3 contains 15 residues. Between the trimmed V and J ends, which lost 0 bases and 3 bases, there was a span of 12 bases. Germline lookup yields CDR1 LGHNA and CDR2 YSLEER. CDR3 nucleotide sequence: TGCGCCAGCAGCCAAGATTTTGGCGTTGGCTACGAGCAGTACTTC. Amino acid sequence: CASSQDFGVGYEQYF.

The chain couples TRBV7-9 to TRBJ2-7, with D perhaps matching TRBD2 (5 bases). Germline V gene data show CDR1 as SEHNR and CDR2 as FQNEAQ (reference sequence). The CDR3 contains 15 residues. V was cut by 3 bases and J by 7 bases, with 19 bases left in between. CDR3 residues: CASSFPSRGTGEQYF. CDR3 bases: TGTGCCAGCAGCTTCCCTAGTCGGGGAACGGGAGAGCAGTACTTC.

The chain recombines TRBV5-1 with TRBJ1-1; weak D call: TRBD1 (5 bases). Germline assignment: CDR1 SGHRS and CDR2 YFSETQ. The CDR3 loop spans 15 amino acids. The V end lost 4 bases, the J end lost 7 bases, and 20 bases lay between the germline ends. The CDR3 DNA follows: TGCGCCAGCAGCCCGGTCGGAGGGTTCGGGGGTGAAGCTTTCTTT. Translation gives CASSPVGGFGGEAFF. Full variable domain (missing parts from reference TRBV5-1 and TRBJ1-1): KAGVTQTPRYLIKTRGQQVTLSCSPISGHRSVSWYQQTPGQGLQFLFEYFSETQRNKGNFPGRFSGRQFSNSRSEMNVSTLELGDSALYLCASSPVGGFGGEAFFGQGTRLTVV.